These 9 T cell receptor beta chains came from one sample sequenced in a study of human T cells and chemical hapten exposure (dated by TCRdb to about 2021). The library came from RACE. Sequenced on a NextSeq 500. Clones were called with MiXCR by TCRdb after fastp trimmed the public reads at Q25, and only in-frame beta chains were retained. Duplicate CDR3 protein sequences are folded into a single record with the most common DNA and genes. Here the sample has around 350,000 distinct CDR3 sequences; 5.5% occur a single time. Clones ranked in the top ten supply about 8.2% of the sample. This specimen's time point label, per the study, means: pre-sensitization, week 0. The treatment or condition tag for this specimen amounts to: therapeutic diphenylcyclopropenone sensitization with weekly scalp DPC. The material was whole blood, obtained in connection with sensitization to the hapten diphenylcyclopropenone (DPC). The receptors come from a woman between 18 and 29 years old with alopecia areata. Some clones in this sample may be carry-over from other donors' samples.

V is TRBV7-3 and J is TRBJ2-1; 10 nucleotides line up with TRBD1. Germline trimming cut 4 bases from V and 7 bases from J; bases unmatched to any gene: 10. This CDR3 has 16 residues. The germline V gene encodes CDR1 SGHTA and CDR2 FQGTGA. CDR3 residues: CASSSQPGQGMNEQFF. The CDR3 DNA sequence: TGTGCCAGCAGCTCCCAACCGGGACAGGGGATGAATGAGCAGTTCTTC.

In this sample, this clonotype turned up a few times. This chain connects TRBV2 to TRBJ1-2; no definite D call. This CDR3 spans 14 amino acids. V lost 6 bases and J lost 2, with 13 bases in between. Germline lookup yields CDR1 SNHLY and CDR2 FYNNEI. Here the CDR3 reads CASSPQISNYGYTF. CDR3 sequence (DNA): TGTGCCAGCAGCCCACAGATTTCAAACTATGGCTACACCTTC. Full variable domain (remainder filled in from reference TRBV2 and TRBJ1-2): EPEVTQTPSHQVTQMGQEVILRCVPISNHLYFYWYRQILGQKVEFLVSFYNNEISEKSEIFDDQFSVERPDGSNFTLKIRSTKLEDSAMYFCASSPQISNYGYTFGSGTRLTVV.

The rearrangement uses TRBV12-5 and TRBJ2-3; D is ambiguous. V was trimmed by 5 bases and J by 6 bases, leaving 9 bases between them. CDR3 length: 12 residues. Germline lookup yields CDR1 LGHNT and CDR2 FRNRAP. DNA for the CDR3: TGTGCTAGTGGTCCCAGGCTTGATACGCAGTATTTT. Protein sequence: CASGPRLDTQYF. Full variable domain (remainder filled in from reference TRBV12-5 and TRBJ2-3): DARVTQTPRHKVTEMGQEVTMRCQPILGHNTVFWYRQTMMQGLELLAYFRNRAPLDDSGMPKDRFSAEMPDATLATLKIQPSEPRDSAVYFCASGPRLDTQYFGPGTRLTVL.

This clonotype appeared many times. V and J are TRBV28 and TRBJ1-2; D not resolved. The CDR3 runs 12 residues. V was cut by 5 bases and J by 4 bases, with 8 bases left in between. Germline-derived CDR1 and CDR2 are MDHEN and SYDVKM. The CDR3 sequence is CASSRAAYGYTF. CDR3 in DNA: TGTGCCAGCAGTAGGGCAGCCTATGGCTACACCTTC.

The chain carries TRBV9 and TRBJ2-4, with 7 bases identical to TRBD1. There are 16 residues in the CDR3. Germline assignment: CDR1 SGDLS and CDR2 YYNGEE. V trimming: 3 bases; J trimming: 0 bases; junction bases outside the gene matches: 6. CDR3 amino acids: CASSAGQTLAKNIQYF. CDR3 sequence (DNA): TGTGCCAGCAGCGCGGGACAGACTTTAGCCAAAAACATTCAGTACTTC.

This clonotype was seen at least ten times. This chain links TRBV12-3 or TRBV12-4 with TRBJ1-2; D is ambiguous. The V end lost 6 bases, the J end lost 6 bases, and 14 bases lay between the germline ends. The CDR3 sequence is 13 residues long. The CDR3 DNA sequence: TGTGCCAGCAGAAGGGCAGTACAAAATGGCTACACCTTC. Its protein product is CASRRAVQNGYTF.

The chain carries TRBV7-8 and TRBJ2-1; no firm D call. This CDR3 spans 15 amino acids. Germline-derived CDR1 and CDR2 are SGHVS and FQNEAQ. V shed 3 bases and J shed 5 bases, with 14 bases lying between them. In DNA form, the CDR3 reads TGTGCCAGCAGCTTGGTGGGGTTTAAGAACAATGAGCAGTTCTTC. Amino acid sequence: CASSLVGFKNNEQFF.

This clonotype came up many times. This sequence joins TRBV5-1 and TRBJ2-4, with TRBD1 as a possible D gene (6 bases). The V gene lost 1 base and the J gene lost 6 bases, with 14 bases spanning the gap. The CDR3 totals 15 residues. Germline V gene lookup returns CDR1 SGHRS and CDR2 YFSETQ. This CDR3 is CASSLQGPPRNIQYF. CDR3 nucleotide sequence: TGCGCCAGCAGCTTGCAGGGGCCACCAAGAAACATTCAGTACTTC.

This clonotype was seen ten or more times. J is TRBJ1-1 and V is TRBV20-1, with 9 bases lining up with TRBD1. This CDR3 spans 12 amino acids. The ends lost 4 bases at V and 11 bases at J; junction bases unmatched: 8. Looked up from germline, CDR1 is DFQATT and CDR2 is SNEGSKA (reference sequence). CDR3 protein: CSAKQGAFLAFF. The DNA of the CDR3 is TGCAGTGCTAAACAGGGGGCTTTTCTCGCTTTCTTT.